This entry features one T cell receptor beta chain sequence. This entry comes from a study of blood T cell repertoires in COVID-19. In the study overall: Collection of acute and convalescent COVID-19 samples took place in the United States, Italy and Spain. PBMCs, B-cell-depleted T cells, or T cells provided the cDNA or gDNA that made up the material.

Authors' processing steps: The assay estimated nucleated cells by amplifying reference gene primers. Sequenced by immunoSEQ multiplex PCR; TCRdb stores in-frame clones only, minus some. V and J calls and clone size come straight from that table; D and trimming were deduced from the DNA. This sample has 200,000 to 250,000 clones, with about nine tenths found just once. This receptor was identified in a woman in her sixties with acute or convalescent COVID-19. The sequenced sample was peripheral blood.

The CDR3, as DNA: TGTGCCAGCAGTGAAAGGACAATTACTGGAAACACCATATATTTT. Translation: CASSERTITGNTIYF. The V call is TRBV6-1, the J call TRBJ1-3, with a weak D call TRBD1 (5 bases). Germline loops: CDR1 MNHNS, CDR2 SASEGT. There are 15 residues in the CDR3. The germline V and J ends were trimmed by 2 bases and 2 bases, with 10 bases remaining between them.